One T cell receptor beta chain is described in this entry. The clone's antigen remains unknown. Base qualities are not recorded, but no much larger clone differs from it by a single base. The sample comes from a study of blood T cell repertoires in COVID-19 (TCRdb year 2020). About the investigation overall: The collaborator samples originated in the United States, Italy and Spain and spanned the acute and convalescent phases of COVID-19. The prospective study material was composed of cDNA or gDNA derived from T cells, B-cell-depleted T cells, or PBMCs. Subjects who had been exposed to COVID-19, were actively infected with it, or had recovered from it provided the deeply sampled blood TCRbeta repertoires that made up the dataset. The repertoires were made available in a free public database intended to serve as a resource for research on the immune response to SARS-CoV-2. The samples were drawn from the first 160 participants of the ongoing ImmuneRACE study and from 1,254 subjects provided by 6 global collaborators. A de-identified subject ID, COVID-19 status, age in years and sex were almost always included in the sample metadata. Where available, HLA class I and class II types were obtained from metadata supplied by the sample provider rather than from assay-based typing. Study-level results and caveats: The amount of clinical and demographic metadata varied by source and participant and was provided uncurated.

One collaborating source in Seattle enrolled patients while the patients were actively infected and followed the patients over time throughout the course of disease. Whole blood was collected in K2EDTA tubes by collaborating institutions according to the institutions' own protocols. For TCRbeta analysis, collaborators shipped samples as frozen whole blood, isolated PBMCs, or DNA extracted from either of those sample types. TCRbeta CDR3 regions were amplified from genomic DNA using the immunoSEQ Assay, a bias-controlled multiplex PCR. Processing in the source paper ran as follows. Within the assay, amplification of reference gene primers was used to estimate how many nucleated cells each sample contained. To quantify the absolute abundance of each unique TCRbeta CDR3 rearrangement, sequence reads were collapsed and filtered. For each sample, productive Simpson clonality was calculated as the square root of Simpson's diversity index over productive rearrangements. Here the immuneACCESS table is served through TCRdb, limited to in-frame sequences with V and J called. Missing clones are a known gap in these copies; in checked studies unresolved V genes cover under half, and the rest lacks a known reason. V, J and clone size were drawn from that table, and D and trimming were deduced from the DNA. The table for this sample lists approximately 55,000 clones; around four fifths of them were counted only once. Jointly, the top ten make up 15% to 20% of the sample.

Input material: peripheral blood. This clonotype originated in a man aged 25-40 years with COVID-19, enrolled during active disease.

CDR3 loop: CASSFSDRVRYSSYEQYF. Read as DNA, the sequence is TGTGCCAGCAGTTTCTCCGACAGGGTACGATACAGCTCCTACGAGCAGTACTTC. The chain was built from TRBV6-2 or TRBV6-3 and TRBJ2-7, with 7 bases in between that match TRBD1. The junction shows trimming of 4 bases on V and 0 bases on J, and the gene matches do not reach 15 bases of it. Taken from the germline V gene, the CDR1 and CDR2 loops are MNHEY and SVGEGT. The CDR3 goes from the cysteine to the phenylalanine over 18 residues. The retained sequence is limited to the CDR3, 54 bases, with the frame set at the first base.